A selection of T cell receptor beta chains follows, all from one sample in a study of patients and donors after allogeneic stem cell transplantation. One entry per CDR3 protein results from TCRdb running MiXCR on the RT-PCR reads. This table holds hundreds of thousands of distinct CDR3 sequences, about a sixth found once. The material sequenced was blood, either unsorted or a sorted T cell fraction (not recorded which). The receptors were sampled from a human donor who was either an allogeneic HSCT recipient or a stem cell or donor lymphocyte infusion donor (not recorded which). It is not recorded whose cells these are; they may come from a transplant donor. Each CDR3 is given with its conserved first and last residue. Each record gives: clone size, D gene, J gene, V gene, CDR3 protein, CDR3 DNA. A D gene is named only where the DNA matches it firmly. Some rows mark clone size as missing; the rest say once, few, many or name a class of expanded clone.

>many|NA|TRBJ1-6|TRBV15
CATSRKRDRVDSPLHF
TGTGCCACCAGCAGAAAGAGGGATCGCGTGGATTCACCCCTCCACTTT
>NA|NA|TRBJ1-1|TRBV12-3/TRBV12-4
CASSRVGMNTEAFF
TGTGCCAGCAGTCGGGTGGGCATGAACACTGAAGCTTTCTTT
>few|NA|TRBJ2-3|TRBV7-9
CASRPKGDTQYF
TGTGCCAGCAGGCCCAAGGGAGATACGCAGTATTTT
>few|TRBD2|TRBJ2-7|TRBV6-1
CASSPGLAPSSYEQYF
TGTGCCAGCAGTCCGGGACTAGCACCGAGCTCCTACGAGCAGTACTTC
>many|TRBD2|TRBJ2-7|TRBV5-1
CASSFSGRGYEQYF
TGCGCCAGCAGCTTTAGCGGGAGAGGTTACGAGCAGTACTTC
>once|TRBD1|TRBJ1-2|TRBV5-1
CASSDGTGNGYTF
TGCGCCAGCAGCGATGGGACAGGGAACGGCTACACCTTC
>few|NA|TRBJ2-2|TRBV5-6
CASSHISTGELFF
TGTGCCAGCAGCCACATTTCCACCGGGGAGCTGTTTTTT
>NA|TRBD1|TRBJ1-1|TRBV5-6
CASSLVGQGANKGTEAFF
TGTGCCAGCAGCTTGGTCGGCCAGGGGGCTAACAAAGGCACTGAAGCTTTCTTT
>many|NA|TRBJ2-4|TRBV12-3/TRBV12-4
CASSLVLRGRNIQYF
TGTGCCAGCAGTTTAGTATTACGGGGGCGAAACATTCAGTACTTC
>few|NA|TRBJ2-2|TRBV30
CAWDDFAPGTGELFF
TGTGCCTGGGACGACTTCGCCCCGGGCACCGGGGAGCTGTTTTTT